Sequencing of this TCR beta chain was carried out in a study of T-cell reconstitution after alpha-beta-depleted transplantation in children. TCRbeta library preparation incorporated unique molecular identifiers. TCRdb reprocessed the PCR reads via MiXCR and lists one record per CDR3 protein. The sample shows 250,000 or so distinct CDR3 sequences, 20% to 30% of them seen only once. General study findings and limits: The study traced high day-60 TCRbeta diversity in some patients to surviving recipient T cells and thymic progenitors. A year post-transplant, T-cell counts and diversity derived mostly from newly produced T cells. The origin of alpha-beta T cells about two months after transplant was reportedly several hundred expanded graft clones.

The V end lost 6 bases, the J end lost 8 bases, and 20 bases lay between the germline ends. Germline loops: CDR1 MNHNS, CDR2 SASEGT. CDR3 length equals 16 residues. As for this clonotype: What it binds is unknown.

This sequence was found in a female patient aged 2 to 10 who had a stem cell transplant for congenital amegakaryocytic thrombocytopenia, so the T cells may come from the graft donor. The sample in question was PBMCs, mostly from graft donor cells, obtained 360 days after TCRalphabeta/CD19-depleted stem cell transplant. The J gene is TRBJ1-6, the V gene TRBV6-1; D remains unclear. CDR3 coding DNA: TGTGCCAGCAGCAAATCGATTGGAGGAGGGCATTCACCCCTCCACTTT. This sequence encodes CASSKSIGGGHSPLHF.